These T cell receptor beta chains were read from a single sample in a study of blood T cell repertoires in COVID-19. Profiled with immunoSEQ multiplex PCR; TCRdb holds only in-frame clones, not every one. The table shows 180,000 or so clones, with about 85% occurring only once. The specimen sequenced was peripheral blood. These receptors came from a man between 60 and 75 years old who had recovered from COVID-19. The CDR3 runs from the conserved cysteine through the conserved F or W. A D gene is named only where the DNA matches it firmly. Some rows mark clone size as missing; the rest say once, few, many or name a class of expanded clone.

TRBD2,TRBV19,TRBJ2-1,few,TGTGCCAGTAGTCTAACAGGACTAGCGGGGGACAATGAGCAGTTCTTC,CASSLTGLAGDNEQFF
TRBD1,TRBV5-4,TRBJ1-6,-,TGTGCCAGCAGCCCAAAACAGGGGACTAATTCACCCCTCCACTTT,CASSPKQGTNSPLHF
-,TRBV11-2,TRBJ1-2,-,TGTGCCAGCAGCTCGGCTTCGGACGGGGTCTATTATGGCTACACCTTC,CASSSASDGVYYGYTF
-,TRBV7-9,TRBJ1-2,-,TGTGCCAGCAGCTCCGGGAGGGCCCAAGGAGACTATGGCTACACCTTC,CASSSGRAQGDYGYTF
-,TRBV7-2,TRBJ2-7,-,TGTGCCAGCAGCCCCCGAGGGCACTTAGGCGAGCAGTACTTC,CASSPRGHLGEQYF
TRBD2,TRBV7-8,TRBJ2-5,few,TGTGCCAGCAGTTACCTAGCGGGGGGAAAGACCCAGTACTTC,CASSYLAGGKTQYF
-,TRBV5-1,TRBJ2-3,once,TGCGCCAGCAGCCTAGCTACGTCAGATACGCAGTATTTT,CASSLATSDTQYF
TRBD1,TRBV10-3,TRBJ1-1,-,TGTGCCATCAGATCGACAGGGGAGAACACTGAAGCTTTCTTT,CAIRSTGENTEAFF
-,TRBV7-3,TRBJ1-1,-,TGTGCCAGCAGCTTCGGGCAGGGTAACACTGAAGCTTTCTTT,CASSFGQGNTEAFF
-,TRBV14,TRBJ1-4,-,TGTGCCAGCAGCCTTCTGTCTTTAACTAATGAAAAACTGTTTTTT,CASSLLSLTNEKLFF
-,TRBV18,TRBJ1-2,-,TGTGCCAGCTCACCTACGCCGGGGACAAGGAACTATGGCTACACCTTC,CASSPTPGTRNYGYTF
-,TRBV14,TRBJ1-4,-,TGTGCCAGCAGCCAAGATAGGGGCGGAATATATGAAAAACTGTTTTTT,CASSQDRGGIYEKLFF
-,TRBV18,TRBJ1-5,-,TGTGCCAGCTCACCACCGGGGGGGGCACACTCCAGGCCCCAGCATTTT,CASSPPGGAHSRPQHF
-,TRBV7-3,TRBJ1-2,-,TGTGCCAGCAGATTCACAGGGATCTATGGCTACACCTTC,CASRFTGIYGYTF
-,TRBV7-7,TRBJ2-5,few,TGTGCTAGCAGCTTGGAGCGGTCTGGGCGAGAGACCCAGTACTTC,CASSLERSGRETQYF
-,TRBV19,TRBJ1-2,few,TGTGCCAGTAGTATAGAAAACACGGGAGGAGGCTACACCTTC,CASSIENTGGGYTF
TRBD1,TRBV7-8,TRBJ1-1,-,TGTGCCAGCAGCTCTAGGCAGGGGGGAACTGAAGCTTTCTTT,CASSSRQGGTEAFF
-,TRBV5-6,TRBJ1-1,-,TGTGCCAGCAGCTTGCTTAGGGGTCCTGAAGCTTTCTTT,CASSLLRGPEAFF
-,TRBV18,TRBJ2-7,-,TGTGCCAGCTCCTCAGGGGCTTCCAGCTCCGAGCAGTACTTC,CASSSGASSSEQYF
-,TRBV18,TRBJ1-1,-,TGTGCCAGCTCCCCGGGTGGGAACACTGAAGCTTTCTTT,CASSPGGNTEAFF
-,TRBV21-1,TRBJ2-7,-,TGTGCCAGCGGATGCAGGTTTGCCCACGAGCAGTACTTC,CASGCRFAHEQYF
TRBD1,TRBV5-6,TRBJ2-7,-,TGTGCCAGCAGCCCGGGCGGCAGGGGGCTTGTCGAGCAGTACTTC,CASSPGGRGLVEQYF
TRBD1,TRBV30,TRBJ1-3,-,TGTGCCTGGAGTCTCACTCGACAGGGTACTGGAAACACCATATATTTT,CAWSLTRQGTGNTIYF
TRBD2,TRBV11-2,TRBJ2-3,few,TGTGCCAGCCGCAGCGGGGGTACTAGCACAGATACGCAGTATTTT,CASRSGGTSTDTQYF
TRBD1,TRBV2,TRBJ1-2,-,TGTGCCAGCAGTCAGGACAGGATGGGCGCCAACTATGGCTACACCTTC,CASSQDRMGANYGYTF
-,TRBV19,TRBJ1-4,-,TGTGCCAGTAGCTCTTTGGAAGAGGTTGAAAAACTGTTTTTT,CASSSLEEVEKLFF
-,TRBV19,TRBJ1-1,-,TGTGCCAGTGCCTACAGGGAGCCGGTGGGAAACACTGAAGCTTTCTTT,CASAYREPVGNTEAFF
-,TRBV18,TRBJ2-2,-,TGTGCCAGCACGCGGGACAGAGACACCGGGGAGCTGTTTTTT,CASTRDRDTGELFF
TRBD2,TRBV6-1,TRBJ2-5,-,TGTGCCAGCAGTGAGGTGCCCCCAGCGGGGGAGACCCAGTACTTC,CASSEVPPAGETQYF
-,TRBV12-3/TRBV12-4,TRBJ1-3,-,TGTGCCAGCAAACAGATAGCTGGAAACACCATATATTTT,CASKQIAGNTIYF
TRBD1,TRBV6-2/TRBV6-3,TRBJ1-5,-,TGTGCCAGCAGTGACCGGACAGGGGCGAGCAATCAGCCCCAGCATTTT,CASSDRTGASNQPQHF
TRBD2,TRBV7-6,TRBJ2-1,-,TGTGCCAGCAGCTTAGTGCTGGCGGGGGGGCTCAATGAGCAGTTCTTC,CASSLVLAGGLNEQFF
-,TRBV27,TRBJ1-5,-,TGTGCCAGCAGGTACCGGGGGGGTGGGGAGAATCAGCCCCAGCATTTT,CASRYRGGGENQPQHF
-,TRBV6-4,TRBJ1-5,-,TGTGCCCGCATCGATAGAAGGGGAAGCAATCAGCCCCAGCATTTT,CARIDRRGSNQPQHF
TRBD2,TRBV10-2,TRBJ2-7,-,TGCGCCAGCAGCTCCTTAGCGGGGGGACACGAGCAGTACTTC,CASSSLAGGHEQYF
TRBD1,TRBV18,TRBJ2-7,-,TGTGCCAGCTCACCACCGGGACAGCCCTACGAGCAGTACTTC,CASSPPGQPYEQYF
-,TRBV6-5,TRBJ1-2,-,TGTGCCAGCAGCAGGGGCGGGGGAAACTATGGCTACACCTTC,CASSRGGGNYGYTF
TRBD2,TRBV6-5,TRBJ2-1,-,TGTGCCAGCAGCAAGCGGGGGGGGTACAATGAGCAGTTCTTC,CASSKRGGYNEQFF
TRBD1,TRBV5-6,TRBJ1-1,-,TGTGCCAGCAGCAGGGGCTCCGGGACAGGGGATCGGGCTGAAGCTTTCTTT,CASSRGSGTGDRAEAFF
TRBD1,TRBV19,TRBJ1-5,-,TGTGCCAGTAGTACTTCCGGGACAGTCAATCAGCCCCAGCATTTT,CASSTSGTVNQPQHF
TRBD2,TRBV27,TRBJ2-7,-,TGTGCCAGCAGTCCCGTCCTAGCGGGGGGGATCTACGAGCAGTACTTC,CASSPVLAGGIYEQYF
TRBD2,TRBV2,TRBJ2-1,-,TGTGCCAGCAGACTAGCGGGGGCCAACTACAATGAGCAGTTCTTC,CASRLAGANYNEQFF
-,TRBV6-5,TRBJ1-2,-,TGTGCCAGCACCTATGACACTAACTATGGCTACACCTTC,CASTYDTNYGYTF
TRBD1,TRBV27,TRBJ1-2,-,TGTGCCAGCAGCTGGGACAGGGGAATCCATGGCTACACCTTC,CASSWDRGIHGYTF
-,TRBV6-4,TRBJ2-1,-,TGTGCCAGCAGCGACGACGGGCGGGGGCTTCCCTGCTCCTACAATGAGCAGTTCTTC,CASSDDGRGLPCSYNEQFF
TRBD1,TRBV6-5,TRBJ1-2,few,TGTGCCAGCAGAGTATTACAGGGGGCGAAGGGCTACACCTTC,CASRVLQGAKGYTF
TRBD1,TRBV6-2/TRBV6-3,TRBJ1-1,-,TGTGCCAGCAGTTCCGGGACAGGGGTCTACGGGTCGGGAATGAACACTGAAGCTTTCTTT,CASSSGTGVYGSGMNTEAFF
TRBD1,TRBV5-1,TRBJ1-6,-,TGCGCCAGCAGCTTGGGTGACAGGGGGGTCCTTCATAATTCACCCCTCCACTTT,CASSLGDRGVLHNSPLHF
-,TRBV6-5,TRBJ1-5,-,TGTGCCAGCAGAGGACACCATTTAGAGCCCCAGCATTTT,CASRGHHLEPQHF
TRBD2,TRBV7-7,TRBJ2-3,-,TGTGCTAGCAGCCCCGGGGGGGGGACAGATACGCAGTATTTT,CASSPGGGTDTQYF
TRBD1,TRBV19,TRBJ1-1,-,TGTGCCAGTAGTCCCGTGAAGGGGGCGAGTAAGAACACTGAAGCTTTCTTT,CASSPVKGASKNTEAFF
-,TRBV15,TRBJ2-7,few,TGTGCCACCAGCAGAGAACGGGTCAACGTCGACGAGCAGTACTTC,CATSRERVNVDEQYF